This T cell receptor beta chain came from a study of cytomegalovirus exposure and HLA in healthy donors. Study-level results: It was reported in a later analysis that an Asian-associated ancestry cluster showed fewer N-insertions than the 666-donor mean. It was shown in a later analysis that HLA-associated TCR beta chains were more clonally expanded than other, equally common chains. As was reported, the classifier diagnosed cytomegalovirus status with high specificity and sensitivity.

The PCR ran on 60 Vbeta and 13 Jbeta primers. Method: immunoSEQ multiplex PCR; TCRdb's copy keeps in-frame clones and lacks some. The sample contains roughly 60,000 clones, 65% to 90% of which appear only once. CDR1 is SGHNT, CDR2 YYREEE, per germline (reference sequence). This CDR3 spans 16 amino acids. The V and J ends lost 4 bases and 2 bases, in that order; junction bases with no gene match: 5. For this clone: Its antigen is not known.

Sequences were obtained from PBMCs. V and J are TRBV5-4 and TRBJ1-3; the match to TRBD1 covers 11 bases. The clonotype was recovered from a man younger than 40 in good health and CMV-seronegative. The CDR3 DNA follows: TGTGCCAGCAGCCTCTGGACAGGGGGCACTGGAAACACCATATATTTT. It specifies CASSLWTGGTGNTIYF.